This passage covers 21 T cell receptor beta chains from one sample sequenced in a study of early T cells in non-severe SARS-CoV-2 infection. From the 5' RACE reads, TCRdb called clonotypes with MiXCR, one entry per CDR3 protein. This repertoire shows tens of thousands of distinct CDR3 sequences, around 13% found once; its top ten account for roughly 4.5%. Sequenced input: whole blood. Every receptor here comes from an adult who was a healthcare worker with PCR-confirmed SARS-CoV-2 infection or an uninfected control (not recorded which).

This clonotype was seen a handful of times. The V gene is TRBV3-1, the J gene TRBJ2-2; D ambiguous. In germline, CDR1 is LGHDT, CDR2 YNNKEL (reference sequence). V was cut by 4 bases and J by 4 bases, with 7 bases left in between. The CDR3 is 13 residues long. The CDR3 loop is CASSRYTTGELFF. The DNA for the CDR3 is TGTGCCAGCAGCCGGTATACCACCGGGGAGCTGTTTTTT.

The rearrangement uses TRBV18 and TRBJ1-6, with a weak D call TRBD1 (5 bases). This CDR3 spans 15 amino acids. V gave up 3 bases and J gave up 5 bases, with 11 bases separating them. Germline V CDR1 and CDR2: KGHSH, LQKENI. Here the CDR3 reads CASSPLGTDNSPLHF. The CDR3 nucleotides are TGTGCCAGCTCACCGCTGGGGACGGATAATTCACCCCTCCACTTT.

This clonotype was counted many times. The chain employs TRBV7-9 and TRBJ2-7, with D unresolved. Germline V gene data show CDR1 as SEHNR and CDR2 as FQNEAQ (reference sequence). Trimming pared 3 bases from V and 2 bases from J, leaving 5 bases between. The CDR3 sequence is 12 residues long. The chain's CDR3 is CASSFGPYEQYF. The CDR3 DNA reads as TGTGCCAGCAGCTTTGGACCCTACGAGCAGTACTTC.

V gene TRBV27 combines with J gene TRBJ2-7; D is possibly TRBD2 (6 bases). The germline V and J ends were trimmed by 1 base and 2 bases, with 12 bases remaining between them. Germline values: CDR1 MNHEY, CDR2 SMNVEV (reference sequence). The CDR3 is made up of 15 amino acids. CDR3 region: CASSLFTEGPYEQYF. DNA for the CDR3: TGTGCCAGCAGTTTATTTACGGAGGGGCCCTACGAGCAGTACTTC.

This sequence joins TRBV7-2 and TRBJ2-7; the D gene is possibly TRBD2 (6 bases). Germline CDR1 is SGHTA and CDR2 is FQGNSA. Trimming took 1 base from V and 4 from J, leaving 17 bases between them. CDR3 length: 16 amino acids. The CDR3, as DNA: TGTGCCAGCAGCTTAGGAGTAGATGGCGGGGTATACGAGCAGTACTTC. It specifies CASSLGVDGGVYEQYF.

The rearrangement links TRBV19 to TRBJ2-2; D tentatively reads TRBD1 or TRBD2 (5 bases each). Trimming removed 6 bases from V and 0 bases from J, with 8 bases in between. Germline lookup yields CDR1 LNHDA and CDR2 SQIVND (reference sequence). This CDR3 comprises 14 residues. The CDR3 DNA is TGTGCCAGTAGCCTGGGACCGAACACCGGGGAGCTGTTTTTT. Its protein product is CASSLGPNTGELFF. Combining the CDR3 with reference TRBV19 and TRBJ2-2 gives the whole variable domain DGGITQSPKYLFRKEGQNVTLSCEQNLNHDAMYWYRQDPGQGLRLIYYSQIVNDFQKGDIAEGYSVSREKKESFPLTVTSAQKNPTAFYLCASSLGPNTGELFFGEGSRLTVL.

V and J are TRBV28 and TRBJ2-7; D is ambiguous. V was trimmed by 5 bases and J by 3 bases, leaving 17 bases between them. CDR1 is MDHEN, CDR2 SYDVKM, per germline. The CDR3 covers 15 residues. The CDR3 region has the DNA TGTGCCAGCAGTCCGCTCGATACGACCCTCTACGAGCAGTACTTC. Amino acids: CASSPLDTTLYEQYF.

The chain has TRBV7-2 and TRBJ2-3; TRBD1 might be the D (6 bases). The CDR3 spans 13 residues. Germline V CDR1 and CDR2: SGHTA, FQGNSA. V was shortened by 6 bases and J by 4 bases, with 11 bases between the two germline ends. The CDR3 DNA reads as TGTGCCAGCAGTCGGACAGCCCCAGATACGCAGTATTTT. It translates to CASSRTAPDTQYF.

This clonotype was seen many times. The chain joins TRBV14 to TRBJ1-1, with 9 bases identical to TRBD1. V was clipped by 1 base and J by 5 bases; unmatched bases: 5. Per the germline V gene, CDR1 is SGHDN and CDR2 is FVKESK. The CDR3 runs to 15 residues. The CDR3 bases are TGTGCCAGCAGCCAAGTCACAGGGGGCGCGACTGAAGCTTTCTTT. Translating gives CASSQVTGGATEAFF.

This clonotype was observed a handful of times. The chain couples TRBV24-1 to TRBJ2-6, with D uncertain. Trimming took 6 bases from V and 0 from J, leaving 5 bases between them. CDR1 KGHDR and CDR2 SFDVKD come from the germline V gene. The CDR3 is 14 amino acids. As DNA, the CDR3 is TGTGCCACCAGTCCGGCCTCTGGGGCCAACGTCCTGACTTTC. Translated, it gives CATSPASGANVLTF.

This clonotype was seen a few times. The CDR3 nucleotides are TGTGCCAGCAGCGCTCGGGACAGCCCTCTCGCCACAGATACGCAGTATTTT. Translation: CASSARDSPLATDTQYF. The V and J genes are TRBV13 and TRBJ2-3, with 7 bases matching TRBD1. Trimming cost V 5 bases and J 2 bases; bases outside gene matches: 13. This CDR3 has 17 amino acids. In germline, CDR1 is PRHDT, CDR2 FYEKMQ (reference sequence).

This clonotype was seen ten or more times. The chain links TRBV28 to TRBJ2-1; 7 bases align to TRBD2. Trimming at V came to 6 bases and at J to 5 bases, leaving 7 bases not matched to a gene. Germline values: CDR1 MDHEN, CDR2 SYDVKM. The CDR3 has 14 amino acids. This CDR3 reads CASSRQTSNNEQFF. DNA for the CDR3: TGTGCCAGCAGCCGCCAGACTAGCAACAATGAGCAGTTCTTC.

The chain recombines TRBV4-1 with TRBJ2-5, with TRBD1 matching 9 bases. CDR3 length: 18 residues. V was clipped by 0 bases and J by 3 bases; unmatched bases: 11. The germline V gene has CDR1 MGHRA and CDR2 YSYEKL. In DNA, the CDR3 is TGCGCCAGCAGCCAAGATTTTACTTTGAGGACAGGGGAAGAGACCCAGTACTTC. It translates to CASSQDFTLRTGEETQYF.

The CDR3 nucleotides read TGTGCCAGTAGTATGGGAATAACTAACTATGGCTACACCTTC. Amino acid sequence: CASSMGITNYGYTF. This rearrangement joins TRBV19 to TRBJ1-2; D is unclear. CDR3 length equals 14 residues. The V end was cut by 3 bases, the J end by 0 bases, with 8 bases between. The germline gives CDR1 LNHDA, CDR2 SQIVND (reference sequence).

The chain carries TRBV2 and TRBJ2-3; possibly TRBD2 for D (5 bases). The V gene's germline CDR1 is SNHLY and CDR2 FYNNEI. The length of the CDR3 is 14 residues. V shed 8 bases and J shed 0 bases, with 12 bases lying between them. CDR3 nucleotides: TGTGCCAGCCGACGGGGTTCTAGCACAGATACGCAGTATTTT. Amino acids: CASRRGSSTDTQYF. The variable domain in full, completed from reference TRBV2 and TRBJ2-3, reads EPEVTQTPSHQVTQMGQEVILRCVPISNHLYFYWYRQILGQKVEFLVSFYNNEISEKSEIFDDQFSVERPDGSNFTLKIRSTKLEDSAMYFCASRRGSSTDTQYFGPGTRLTVL.

V and J are TRBV5-1 and TRBJ2-1; 10 nucleotides match TRBD2. V trimming: 0 bases; J trimming: 9 bases; junction bases outside the gene matches: 9. Germline CDR1 reads SGHRS; CDR2 reads YFSETQ. CDR3 length: 16 amino acids. The CDR3 DNA reads TGCGCCAGCAGCTTGGCTACTAGCGGGGACCAATCTGAGCAGTTCTTC. Encoded protein: CASSLATSGDQSEQFF.

This chain uses TRBV7-9 with TRBJ1-1; D is ambiguous. V lost 5 bases, J lost 11 bases, and 15 bases lay in between. Germline V gene sequence: CDR1 SEHNR, CDR2 FQNEAQ (reference sequence). CDR3 length equals 12 residues. In nucleotides, the CDR3 is TGTGCCAGCAGCCCCGTAGGACTGGAGGCTTTCTTT. It translates to CASSPVGLEAFF.

This clonotype was seen many times. The V and J genes are TRBV28 and TRBJ2-1; 10 bases are a match to TRBD2. Trimming at V came to 5 bases and at J to 8 bases, leaving 9 bases not matched to a gene. The CDR3 runs 15 residues. CDR1 MDHEN and CDR2 SYDVKM come from the germline V gene. The CDR3: CASSKLAGVMDEQFF. CDR3 coding DNA: TGTGCCAGCAGTAAGCTAGCGGGAGTGATGGATGAGCAGTTCTTC.

The chain joins TRBV11-2 to TRBJ2-1; no definite D call. CDR1 and CDR2 (germline): SGHAT, FQNNGV. V was shortened by 3 bases and J by 0 bases, with 9 bases between the two germline ends. This CDR3 has 15 amino acids. CDR3 amino acids: CASSLDLSSYNEQFF. The CDR3 DNA is TGTGCCAGCAGCTTGGACCTGAGCTCCTACAATGAGCAGTTCTTC. Together with reference TRBV11-2 and TRBJ2-1, the CDR3 gives the full variable domain: EAGVAQSPRYKIIEKRQSVAFWCNPISGHATLYWYQQILGQGPKLLIQFQNNGVVDDSQLPKDRFSAERLKGVDSTLKIQPAKLEDSAVYLCASSLDLSSYNEQFFGPGTRLTVL.

This clonotype appeared a few times. The J gene is TRBJ2-5, the V gene TRBV21-1. TRBV21-1 is given as a pseudogene. The CDR3 covers 13 residues. CDR3 in amino acids: CASSKTERETQYF. The DNA of the CDR3 is TGTGCCAGCAGCAAAACGGAGAGGGAGACCCAGTACTTC.

This clonotype was seen ten or more times. The chain uses TRBV29-1 and TRBJ2-1; TRBD2 agrees at 11 bases. Germline CDR1 and CDR2: SQVTM and ANQGSEA. There are 14 residues in the CDR3. V was pared by 6 bases and J by 6 bases, with 7 bases of the junction left unmatched. CDR3 in DNA: TGCAGCGTCTTACTAGCGGGAGAATCCAATGAGCAGTTCTTC. It is translated as CSVLLAGESNEQFF.